This T cell receptor (beta chain) comes out of a study of blood T cell repertoires in COVID-19. Trimming left V 1 base short and J 4 bases short, with 14 bases between. In germline, CDR1 is MGHRA, CDR2 YSYEKL. The CDR3 loop spans 16 amino acids. Profiled with immunoSEQ multiplex PCR; TCRdb holds only in-frame clones, not every one. The sample consists of 98,000 or so clones, just over 85% of them appearing once. The genes are TRBV4-1 and TRBJ2-1; D perhaps matches TRBD2 (6 bases). This clonotype was obtained from an older woman in a cohort sampled during active or convalescent COVID-19. Sequenced: peripheral blood. CDR3 sequence (DNA): TGCGCCAGCAGCCAAGGAGGCGGGGTAGGGTACAATGAGCAGTTCTTC. Translating gives CASSQGGGVGYNEQFF.